Below, 25 T cell receptor beta chains from the same sample are listed, as sequenced in a study of T cell responses to AZD1222 COVID-19 vaccine. Generated by immunoSEQ multiplex PCR, the TCRdb table keeps only in-frame clones and is missing some. The sample holds about 73,000 clones; approximately 92% are singletons and the top ten take about 9%. This specimen consisted of peripheral blood, obtained 28 days after the second AZD1222 dose. These receptors were taken from an adult who received the AZD1222 COVID-19 vaccine.

The chain is built from TRBV19 and TRBJ1-4, with TRBD1 matching over 11 bases. Germline V gene data show CDR1 as LNHDA and CDR2 as SQIVND (reference sequence). The CDR3 is 15 amino acids. After removal of 1 base from V and 8 bases from J, the junction contained 3 bases not matched to a gene. Here the CDR3 reads CASSIGGTGGEKLFF. CDR3 in DNA: TGTGCCAGTAGTATAGGGGGGACAGGGGGAGAAAAACTGTTTTTT.

The chain joins TRBV7-9 to TRBJ1-6; 10 bases agree with TRBD1. Per germline, CDR1 SEHNR and CDR2 FQNEAQ (reference sequence). V shed 5 bases and J 0 bases; nucleotides not matched to a gene: 7. The CDR3 extends over 18 amino acids. The CDR3 loop is CASSHGQGESSYNSPLHF. The CDR3 DNA follows: TGTGCCAGCAGCCACGGACAGGGGGAGAGCTCCTATAATTCACCCCTCCACTTT.

The rearrangement joins TRBV7-3 to TRBJ2-1; 10 bases match TRBD2. CDR1 and CDR2 from the germline V gene are SGHTA and FQGTGA. The CDR3 extends over 17 amino acids. V trimming: 1 base; J trimming: 2 bases; junction bases outside the gene matches: 5. CDR3: CASSLRGLADTYNEQFF. The CDR3 nucleotides are TGTGCCAGCAGCTTAAGAGGACTAGCGGATACCTACAATGAGCAGTTCTTC.

The table lists this clone with a count of one. The genes are TRBV5-1 and TRBJ2-7; D is uncertain. This CDR3 contains 13 residues. Germline V gene data show CDR1 as SGHRS and CDR2 as YFSETQ. The V and J ends lost 2 bases and 3 bases respectively, with 9 bases between them. The CDR3: CASSFGTYYEQYF. Here the CDR3 DNA reads TGCGCCAGCAGCTTTGGCACCTACTACGAGCAGTACTTC.

For the CDR3, the DNA is TGTGCCAGCAGCTTGTACTACAATGAGCAGTTCTTC. Its protein product is CASSLYYNEQFF. V usage is TRBV5-4 and J usage is TRBJ2-1, with D unclear. V dropped 1 base and J dropped 3 bases, with 2 bases sitting between them. Germline V CDR1 and CDR2: SGHNT, YYREEE (reference sequence). The CDR3 runs 12 residues.

J is TRBJ2-1 and V is TRBV19, with D uncertain. Trimming pared 5 bases from V and 7 bases from J, leaving 15 bases between. The CDR3 spans 14 residues. Germline V gene lookup returns CDR1 LNHDA and CDR2 SQIVND (reference sequence). The CDR3 sequence is CASSPGASLNEQFF. CDR3 sequence (DNA): TGTGCCAGTAGTCCGGGCGCTTCTTTAAATGAGCAGTTCTTC.

About this clone itself: At one end, the junction sequence differs from germline, possibly due to a read error. The V gene is TRBV5-6, the J gene TRBJ2-7; TRBD1 matches at 9 bases. The CDR3 runs to 12 residues. Germline V gene sequence: CDR1 SGHDT, CDR2 YYEEEE. The CDR3 here is CASSLAGTGLHF. The CDR3 DNA is TGTGCCAGCAGCTTGGCCGGGACAGGGCTACATTTC.

The chain employs TRBV2 and TRBJ2-2; the D is unclear. V was trimmed by 1 base and J by 6 bases, leaving 6 bases between them. Germline CDR1 and CDR2: SNHLY and FYNNEI. The CDR3 runs 13 residues. The CDR3 nucleotides read TGTGCCAGCAGTGAAGGTGATCCCGGGGAGCTGTTTTTT. It translates to CASSEGDPGELFF.

This clone was observed a few times. V gene TRBV5-4 combines with J gene TRBJ2-3, with D perhaps matching TRBD1 or TRBD2 (5 bases each). CDR3 size: 13 residues. Germline CDR1 is SGHNT and CDR2 is YYREEE (reference sequence). V was clipped by 6 bases and J by 2 bases, with 10 bases between them. The CDR3 protein is CASMGDLTDTQYF. The CDR3, as DNA: TGTGCCAGCATGGGGGACCTCACAGATACGCAGTATTTT.

The chain recombines TRBV11-2 with TRBJ1-1; no firm D call. The germline V gene encodes CDR1 SGHAT and CDR2 FQNNGV. V lost 2 bases to trimming and J lost 8 bases, with 9 bases between them. This CDR3 is built from 12 residues. CDR3 amino acids: CASSLLRVEAFF. The DNA of the CDR3 is TGTGCCAGCAGCTTACTACGGGTCGAAGCTTTCTTT.

The chain carries TRBV5-6 and TRBJ1-2; D possibly corresponds to TRBD1 (5 bases). V was cut by 1 base and J by 3 bases, with 16 bases left in between. Per the germline V gene, CDR1 is SGHDT and CDR2 is YYEEEE. The CDR3 sequence is 16 residues long. CDR3: CASSLTGRGGYYGYTF. The CDR3 DNA sequence: TGTGCCAGCAGCTTGACCGGGCGCGGGGGGTACTATGGCTACACCTTC.

This sequence joins TRBV7-2 and TRBJ2-3; no clear D gene. The germline V gene encodes CDR1 SGHTA and CDR2 FQGNSA. This CDR3 has 12 residues. V lost 2 bases and J lost 6, with 6 bases in between. CDR3 in amino acids: CASSLSVDTQYF. The CDR3 DNA sequence: TGTGCCAGCAGCTTATCGGTGGATACGCAGTATTTT.

The rearrangement joins TRBV30 to TRBJ2-2; weak D call: TRBD1 (6 bases). With 4 bases removed from V and 12 bases from J, the gap between germline ends came to 21 bases. The CDR3 runs 14 residues. Germline loops: CDR1 GTSNPN, CDR2 SVGIG (reference sequence). In nucleotides, the CDR3 is TGTGCCTGGAACCCAGGGGACCTGCTTGGGAAGCTGTTTTTT. Its translation is CAWNPGDLLGKLFF.

This sequence joins TRBV27 and TRBJ2-3; tentatively, D is TRBD1 or TRBD2 (5 bases each). Looked up from germline, CDR1 is MNHEY and CDR2 is SMNVEV (reference sequence). The CDR3 is made up of 18 amino acids. V was shortened by 6 bases and J by 8 bases, with 30 bases between the two germline ends. CDR3 sequence reads: CASSPEGRLSYRPATQYF. CDR3 DNA: TGTGCCAGCAGCCCAGAGGGACGACTCTCTTATCGCCCGGCTACGCAGTATTTT.

This clone occurred a few times. This sequence joins TRBV5-1 and TRBJ1-6, with 8 bases fitting TRBD1. Germline V gives CDR1 SGHRS, CDR2 YFSETQ. Trimming took 4 bases from V and 7 from J; bases not matched to a gene: 7. The CDR3 spans 15 residues. The CDR3 protein is CASSPTWTGNSPLHF. The CDR3, as DNA: TGCGCCAGCAGCCCGACTTGGACAGGGAATTCACCCCTCCACTTT. Together with reference TRBV5-1 and TRBJ1-6, the CDR3 gives the full variable domain: KAGVTQTPRYLIKTRGQQVTLSCSPISGHRSVSWYQQTPGQGLQFLFEYFSETQRNKGNFPGRFSGRQFSNSRSEMNVSTLELGDSALYLCASSPTWTGNSPLHFGNGTRLTVT.

The chain employs TRBV3-1 (or the pseudogene TRBV3-2) and TRBJ2-5; D uncertain. Trimming took 1 base from V and 6 from J, leaving 15 bases between them. Germline V gene data show CDR1 as LGHDT and CDR2 as YNNKEL (reference sequence). The CDR3 runs 15 residues. CDR3 residues: CASSQGAAALKTQYF. Here the CDR3 DNA reads TGTGCCAGCAGCCAAGGGGCGGCTGCTCTTAAGACCCAGTACTTC.

The V gene is TRBV3-1 (or the pseudogene TRBV3-2), the J gene TRBJ2-3; D not resolved. There are 16 residues in the CDR3. The V end was cut by 4 bases, the J end by 6 bases, with 20 bases between. CDR1 LGHDT and CDR2 YNNKEL come from the germline V gene (reference sequence). In nucleotides, the CDR3 is TGTGCCAGCAGCCTGTACTTGGACGGAGTTTGGGATACGCAGTATTTT. As protein: CASSLYLDGVWDTQYF.

J is TRBJ2-2 and V is TRBV6-5; D gene uncertain. The CDR3 runs 14 residues. V gave up 0 bases and J gave up 5 bases, with 7 bases separating them. Germline V gives CDR1 MNHEY, CDR2 SVGAGI. The CDR3 loop reads CASSYSVKTGELFF. CDR3 sequence (DNA): TGTGCCAGCAGTTACTCGGTCAAGACCGGGGAGCTGTTTTTT.

The V and J genes are TRBV5-8 and TRBJ1-4, with 10 bases fitting TRBD1. The CDR3 runs 16 residues. Germline values: CDR1 SGHTS, CDR2 YDEGEE. The V and J ends lost 4 bases and 3 bases, in that order; junction bases with no gene match: 6. CDR3 residues: CASSTGTGVSNEKLFF. In DNA, the CDR3 is TGTGCCAGCAGCACGGGGACAGGGGTTTCTAATGAAAAACTGTTTTTT.

This chain links TRBV7-8 with TRBJ1-2; D unresolved. The CDR3 has 19 residues. V lost 1 base to trimming and J lost 0 bases, with 21 bases between them. From germline, CDR1 is SGHVS and CDR2 FQNEAQ. Written as DNA, the CDR3 is TGTGCCAGCAGCTTAGTAGTCTTCGAGGCGCTCCCCTCTAACTATGGCTACACCTTC. Protein sequence: CASSLVVFEALPSNYGYTF.

The V gene is TRBV7-2, the J gene TRBJ2-3, with TRBD2 matching 11 bases. This CDR3 comprises 17 residues. Germline CDR1 is SGHTA and CDR2 is FQGNSA. V lost 2 bases to trimming and J lost 6 bases; unmatched junction nucleotides: 10. The chain's CDR3 is CASSLRLAGRTRDTQYF. The CDR3 DNA reads TGTGCCAGCAGCTTACGACTAGCGGGGCGAACGCGGGATACGCAGTATTTT. The whole variable domain, remainder taken from reference TRBV7-2 and TRBJ2-3, is GAGVSQSPSNKVTEKGKDVELRCDPISGHTALYWYRQSLGQGLEFLIYFQGNSAPDKSGLPSDRFSAERTGGSVSTLTIQRTQQEDSAVYLCASSLRLAGRTRDTQYFGPGTRLTVL.

This clone showed up just a few times. The rearrangement joins TRBV5-6 to TRBJ2-1; D uncertain. The CDR3 spans 11 residues. Germline V gives CDR1 SGHDT, CDR2 YYEEEE. Between the trimmed V and J ends, which lost 7 bases and 7 bases, there was a span of 9 bases. CDR3 region: CASLTLNEQFF. The CDR3, as DNA: TGTGCCAGCTTGACCTTGAATGAGCAGTTCTTC.

This chain joins TRBV11-3 and TRBJ2-7, with D maybe TRBD2 (7 bases). V was trimmed by 5 bases and J by 4 bases, leaving 15 bases between them. The germline V gene encodes CDR1 SGHNT and CDR2 YENEEA. CDR3 size: 14 residues. CDR3: CASSRTGRGYEQYV. In nucleotides, the CDR3 is TGTGCCAGCAGCCGTACAGGGAGGGGTTACGAGCAGTACGTC.

This sequence joins TRBV11-3 and TRBJ2-1; 9 nucleotides match TRBD2. CDR3 length: 20 amino acids. Trimming took 2 bases from V and 1 from J; bases not matched to a gene: 15. Germline CDR1 is SGHNT and CDR2 is YENEEA. Here the CDR3 reads CASSLNPINGLAGSYNEQFF. The CDR3 coding sequence is TGTGCCAGCAGCTTAAACCCTATCAACGGGCTAGCGGGATCCTACAATGAGCAGTTCTTC.

The chain carries TRBV12-5 and TRBJ1-3; D unresolved. V lost 2 bases to trimming and J lost 1 base, with 6 bases between them. This CDR3 has 14 amino acids. The germline gives CDR1 LGHNT, CDR2 FRNRAP. The CDR3 bases are TGTGCTAGTGGTTTGTCGGCTTCTGGAAACACCATATATTTT. This encodes CASGLSASGNTIYF.